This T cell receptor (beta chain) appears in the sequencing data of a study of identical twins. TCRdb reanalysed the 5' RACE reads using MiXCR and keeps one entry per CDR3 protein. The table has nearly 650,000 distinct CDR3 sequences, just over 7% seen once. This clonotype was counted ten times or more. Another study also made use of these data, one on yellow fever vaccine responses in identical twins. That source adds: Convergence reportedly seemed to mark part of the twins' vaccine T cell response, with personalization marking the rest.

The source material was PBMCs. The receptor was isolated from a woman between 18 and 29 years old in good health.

CDR3 bases: TGCGCCAGCAGCCTCGGACAGGGAGAAGCCTCCTACAATGAGCAGTTCTTC. Residues: CASSLGQGEASYNEQFF. V gene TRBV5-1 combines with J gene TRBJ2-1, with TRBD1 matching 8 bases. CDR1 and CDR2 from the germline V gene are SGHRS and YFSETQ. This CDR3 has 17 amino acids. Trimming took 4 bases from V and 0 from J; bases not matched to a gene: 9.